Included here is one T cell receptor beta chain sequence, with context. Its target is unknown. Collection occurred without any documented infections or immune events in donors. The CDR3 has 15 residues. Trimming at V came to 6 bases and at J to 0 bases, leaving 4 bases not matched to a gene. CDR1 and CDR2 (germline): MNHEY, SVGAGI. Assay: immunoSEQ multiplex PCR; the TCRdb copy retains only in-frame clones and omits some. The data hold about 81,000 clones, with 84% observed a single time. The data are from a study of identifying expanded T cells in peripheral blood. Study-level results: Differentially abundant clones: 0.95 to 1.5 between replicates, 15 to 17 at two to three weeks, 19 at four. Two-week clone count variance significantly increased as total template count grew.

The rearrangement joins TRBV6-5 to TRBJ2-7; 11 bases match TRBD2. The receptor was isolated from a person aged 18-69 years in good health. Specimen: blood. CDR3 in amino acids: CASRLTSGTSYEQYF. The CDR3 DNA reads TGTGCCAGCAGACTGACTAGCGGGACCTCCTACGAGCAGTACTTC.